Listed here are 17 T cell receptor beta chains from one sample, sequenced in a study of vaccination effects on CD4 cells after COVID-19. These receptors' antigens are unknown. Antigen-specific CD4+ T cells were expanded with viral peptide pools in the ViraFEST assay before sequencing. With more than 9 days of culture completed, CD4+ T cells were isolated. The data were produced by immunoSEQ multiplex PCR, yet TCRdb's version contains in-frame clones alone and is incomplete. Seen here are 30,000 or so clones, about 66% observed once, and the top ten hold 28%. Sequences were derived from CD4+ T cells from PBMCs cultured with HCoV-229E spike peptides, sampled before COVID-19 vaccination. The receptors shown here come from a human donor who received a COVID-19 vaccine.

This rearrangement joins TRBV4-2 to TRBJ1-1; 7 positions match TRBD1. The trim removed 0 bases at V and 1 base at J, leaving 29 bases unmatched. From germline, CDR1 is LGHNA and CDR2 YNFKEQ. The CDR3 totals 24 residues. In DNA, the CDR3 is TGTGCCAGCAGCCAAGAAAGGACCATTAGGAGGGCTGACTCAACGGGACAGAGGAACACTGAAGCTTTCTTT. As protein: CASSQERTIRRADSTGQRNTEAFF.

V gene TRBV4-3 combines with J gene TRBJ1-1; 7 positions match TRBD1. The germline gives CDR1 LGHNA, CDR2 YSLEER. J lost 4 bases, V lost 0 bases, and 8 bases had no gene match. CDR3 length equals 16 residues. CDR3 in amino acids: CASSQDPQGGPTEAFF. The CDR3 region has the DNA TGCGCCAGCAGCCAAGACCCCCAGGGGGGGCCCACTGAAGCTTTCTTT.

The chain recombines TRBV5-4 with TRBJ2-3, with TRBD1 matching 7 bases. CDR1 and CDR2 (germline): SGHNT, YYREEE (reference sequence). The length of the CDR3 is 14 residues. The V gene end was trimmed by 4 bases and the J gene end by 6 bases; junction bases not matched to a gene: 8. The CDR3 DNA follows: TGTGCCAGCAGCCTGAGAGACAGGGCCGATACGCAGTATTTT. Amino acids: CASSLRDRADTQYF.

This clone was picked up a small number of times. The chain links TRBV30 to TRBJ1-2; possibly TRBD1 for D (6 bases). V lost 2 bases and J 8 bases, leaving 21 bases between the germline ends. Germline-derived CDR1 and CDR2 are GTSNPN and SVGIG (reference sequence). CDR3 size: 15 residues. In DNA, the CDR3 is TGTGCCTGGAGTCAAACCGGGACACCTCGTGGGGGCTACACCTTC. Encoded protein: CAWSQTGTPRGGYTF.

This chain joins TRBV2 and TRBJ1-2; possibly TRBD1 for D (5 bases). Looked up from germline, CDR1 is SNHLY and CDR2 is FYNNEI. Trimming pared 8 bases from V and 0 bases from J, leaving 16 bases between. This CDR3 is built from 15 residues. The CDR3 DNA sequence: TGTGCCAGCGGAAGACGTGGGACTACTAACTATGGCTACACCTTC. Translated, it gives CASGRRGTTNYGYTF.

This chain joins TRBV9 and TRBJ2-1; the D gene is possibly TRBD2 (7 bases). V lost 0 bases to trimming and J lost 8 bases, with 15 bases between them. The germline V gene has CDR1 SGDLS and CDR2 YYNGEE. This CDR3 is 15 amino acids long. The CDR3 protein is CASSVGGGILDEQFF. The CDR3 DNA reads TGTGCCAGCAGCGTAGGGGGGGGCATCCTGGATGAGCAGTTCTTC.

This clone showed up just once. The CDR3 DNA sequence: TGTGCCAGTAGTAGTGGCGGCCTCTCCTATAATTCACCCCTCCACTTT. Protein sequence: CASSSGGLSYNSPLHF. The rearrangement links TRBV19 to TRBJ1-6; no definite D call. Germline-derived CDR1 and CDR2 are LNHDA and SQIVND (reference sequence). The CDR3 covers 16 residues. Trimming cost V 4 bases and J 0 bases, with 10 bases left between them.

The DNA of the CDR3 is TGTGCCAGCAGTGAAGGCCAGGGTTTCGGCAATCAGCCCCAGCATTTT. This codes for CASSEGQGFGNQPQHF. The genes are TRBV6-1 and TRBJ1-5; a possible D gene is TRBD1 (5 bases). V lost 1 base to trimming and J lost 2 bases, with 12 bases between them. CDR1 is MNHNS and CDR2 is SASEGT in the germline V gene. The CDR3 has 16 residues.

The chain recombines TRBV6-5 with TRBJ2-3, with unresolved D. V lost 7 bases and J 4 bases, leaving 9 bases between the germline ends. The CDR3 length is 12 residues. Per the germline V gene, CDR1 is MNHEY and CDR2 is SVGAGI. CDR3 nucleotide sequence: TGTGCCAGCAAAAACGGGCCAGATACGCAGTATTTT. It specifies CASKNGPDTQYF.

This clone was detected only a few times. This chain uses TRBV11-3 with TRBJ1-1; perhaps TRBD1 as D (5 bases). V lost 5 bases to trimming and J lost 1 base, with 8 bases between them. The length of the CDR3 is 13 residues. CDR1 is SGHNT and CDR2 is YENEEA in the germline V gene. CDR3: CASSRTPNTEAFF. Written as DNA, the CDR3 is TGTGCCAGCAGCCGGACACCGAACACTGAAGCTTTCTTT.

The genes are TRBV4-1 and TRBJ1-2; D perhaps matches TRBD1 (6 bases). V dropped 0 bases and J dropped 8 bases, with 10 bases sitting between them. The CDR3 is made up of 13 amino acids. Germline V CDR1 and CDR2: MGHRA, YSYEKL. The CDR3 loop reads CASSQEEGEGYTF. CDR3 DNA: TGCGCCAGCAGCCAAGAGGAGGGGGAGGGCTACACCTTC.

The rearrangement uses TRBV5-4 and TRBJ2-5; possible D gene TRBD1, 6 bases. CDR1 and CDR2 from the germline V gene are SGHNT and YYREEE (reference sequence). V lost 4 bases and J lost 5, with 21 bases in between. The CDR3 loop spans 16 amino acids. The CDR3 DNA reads TGTGCCAGCAGCCTAAATGTGGGAACAGGGATGGAGACCCAGTACTTC. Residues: CASSLNVGTGMETQYF.

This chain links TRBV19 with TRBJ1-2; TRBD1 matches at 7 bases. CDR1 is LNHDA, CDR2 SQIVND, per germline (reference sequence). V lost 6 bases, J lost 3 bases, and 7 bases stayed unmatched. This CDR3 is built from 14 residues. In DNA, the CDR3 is TGTGCCAGTAGCCGACAGGGAGTCGACTATGGCTACACCTTC. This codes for CASSRQGVDYGYTF.

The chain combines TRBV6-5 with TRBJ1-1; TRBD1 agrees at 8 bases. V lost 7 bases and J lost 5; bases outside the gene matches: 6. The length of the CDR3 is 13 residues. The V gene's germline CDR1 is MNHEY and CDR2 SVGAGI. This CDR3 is CASTQGAITEAFF. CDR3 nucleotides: TGTGCCAGCACCCAGGGGGCGATTACTGAAGCTTTCTTT.

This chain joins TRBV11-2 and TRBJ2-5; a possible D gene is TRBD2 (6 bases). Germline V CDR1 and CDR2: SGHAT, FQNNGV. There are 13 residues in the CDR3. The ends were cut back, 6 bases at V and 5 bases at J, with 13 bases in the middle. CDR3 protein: CASRAGWTETQYF. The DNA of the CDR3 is TGTGCCAGCAGGGCGGGGTGGACGGAGACCCAGTACTTC.

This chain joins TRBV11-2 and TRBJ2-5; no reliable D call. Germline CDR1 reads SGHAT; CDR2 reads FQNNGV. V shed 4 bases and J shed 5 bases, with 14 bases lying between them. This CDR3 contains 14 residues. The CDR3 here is CASSSIRAVETQYF. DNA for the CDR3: TGTGCCAGCAGCTCTATCCGGGCGGTTGAGACCCAGTACTTC.

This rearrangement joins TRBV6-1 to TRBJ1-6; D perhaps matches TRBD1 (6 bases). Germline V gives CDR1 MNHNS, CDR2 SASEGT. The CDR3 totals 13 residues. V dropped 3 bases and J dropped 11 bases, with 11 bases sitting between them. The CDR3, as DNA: TGTGCCAGCAGTGAGGACAGAAGGGCACCCCTCCACTTT. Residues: CASSEDRRAPLHF.